Here is one TCR beta chain with its context. TCRdb's copy holds only in-frame clones and misses some; the assay was immunoSEQ multiplex PCR. The sample contains roughly 100,000 clones, about 80% of which appear only once. From germline, CDR1 is SGHTA and CDR2 FQGNSA. V lost 3 bases to trimming and J lost 7 bases; unmatched junction nucleotides: 9. The CDR3 contains 14 residues. The data derive from a study of blood T cell repertoires in COVID-19. Overall study context: Sites across the United States, Italy and Spain contributed samples from acute and convalescent COVID-19. From T cells, B-cell-depleted T cells, or PBMCs came the material, which was cDNA or gDNA.

This sequence joins TRBV7-2 and TRBJ2-7, with 7 nucleotides matching TRBD1. Sequencing was performed on peripheral blood. The sequence was obtained from a human donor in a cohort sampled during active COVID-19. CDR3 DNA: TGTGCCAGCAGCTTGGGACAGCCAAAATTTGAGCAGTACTTC. It translates to CASSLGQPKFEQYF.